This is a list of T cell receptor beta chains from one sample in a study of T-cell memory formation after mild COVID-19. TCRdb recomputed calls from the 5' RACE reads with MiXCR, one row per CDR3 protein. The sample includes about 340,000 distinct CDR3 sequences, approximately 15% of them seen just once. Sequencing was carried out using PBMCs or a T cell subset sorted from them (not recorded which). The source is a man aged 18 to 29 who had mild COVID-19 (a few samples of this study predate the infection). Cell type and time point are not known. Both conserved end residues are part of each CDR3. The D gene is left open where the match is weak. Only part of the rows carry a size: once, few, many, or a class if the clone is expanded.

D: NA; V: TRBV24-1; size: few; J: TRBJ2-5; DNA: TGTGCCACCAGTACGGATTCCGAAGAGACCCAGTACTTC; CDR3: CATSTDSEETQYF
D: TRBD1; V: TRBV5-1; size: NA; J: TRBJ2-5; DNA: TGCGCCAGCAGCTTTGGGGGACAGGAGAAGACCCAGTACTTC; CDR3: CASSFGGQEKTQYF
D: NA; V: TRBV14; size: NA; J: TRBJ1-3; DNA: TGTGCCAGCAGCCACACGTGGGACACCATATATTTT; CDR3: CASSHTWDTIYF
D: TRBD2; V: TRBV7-2; size: few; J: TRBJ2-7; DNA: TGTGCCAGCAGCTTGTCCGGGGGGTTCTACGAGCAGTACTTC; CDR3: CASSLSGGFYEQYF
D: NA; V: TRBV12-3/TRBV12-4; size: NA; J: TRBJ2-3; DNA: TGTGCCAGCAGTTCCCTGGATACGCAGTATTTT; CDR3: CASSSLDTQYF
D: NA; V: TRBV7-9; size: once; J: TRBJ2-7; DNA: TGTGCCAGCAGCTTAGCCAGGGACGAGCAGTACTTC; CDR3: CASSLARDEQYF
D: NA; V: TRBV30; size: NA; J: TRBJ1-1; DNA: TGTGCCTGGACGGTGGGGACGGGCTACACTGAAGCTTTCTTT; CDR3: CAWTVGTGYTEAFF
D: NA; V: TRBV4-2; size: NA; J: TRBJ2-1; DNA: TGTGCCAGCAGCATGCGGGCCCTGGGAGGCTCCTACAATGAGCAGTTCTTC; CDR3: CASSMRALGGSYNEQFF
D: NA; V: TRBV7-2; size: many; J: TRBJ2-2; DNA: TGTGCCAGCAGCTTCGGGGGAAGGGTAACCGGGGAGCTGTTTTTT; CDR3: CASSFGGRVTGELFF
D: NA; V: TRBV25-1; size: few; J: TRBJ1-5; DNA: TGTGCCAGCGGCGGGGGGGGGTTCAATCAGCCCCAGCATTTT; CDR3: CASGGGGFNQPQHF
D: TRBD1; V: TRBV20-1; size: many; J: TRBJ2-1; DNA: TGCAGTGCTAGAGATTACGGGACAGGGTTATACAATGAGCAGTTCTTC; CDR3: CSARDYGTGLYNEQFF
D: NA; V: TRBV7-9; size: NA; J: TRBJ1-1; DNA: TGTGCCAGCAGCTTAGATGGGGTCTTACAAGCTTTCTTT; CDR3: CASSLDGVLQAFF
D: NA; V: TRBV18; size: few; J: TRBJ2-5; DNA: TGTGCCAGCTCATCCGACGGGGGAGAGACCCAGTACTTC; CDR3: CASSSDGGETQYF
D: NA; V: TRBV12-3/TRBV12-4; size: few; J: TRBJ2-3; DNA: TGTGCCAGCAGTGGAAGAAACACAGATACGCAGTATTTT; CDR3: CASSGRNTDTQYF
D: TRBD1; V: TRBV5-1; size: many; J: TRBJ2-3; DNA: TGCGCCAGCAGCTTGATAACAGGGGGATTTAGCACAGATACGCAGTATTTT; CDR3: CASSLITGGFSTDTQYF
D: TRBD1; V: TRBV18; size: few; J: TRBJ2-5; DNA: TGTGCCAGCTCACCTGGGGACAGGCGGGGTCAAGAGACCCAGTACTTC; CDR3: CASSPGDRRGQETQYF
D: TRBD2; V: TRBV7-2; size: NA; J: TRBJ2-7; DNA: TGTGCCAGCAGCTCGAGCGGGGCTTCCTACGAGCAGTACTTC; CDR3: CASSSSGASYEQYF
D: TRBD1; V: TRBV24-1; size: few; J: TRBJ1-5; DNA: TGTGCCACCAGTGAACCTCGCCCAGGGGGCGTCTCGTATAGCAATCAGCCCCAGCATTTT; CDR3: CATSEPRPGGVSYSNQPQHF
D: TRBD1; V: TRBV12-3/TRBV12-4; size: NA; J: TRBJ1-6; DNA: TGTGCCAGCACCTTGAACAGGGGGAATTCACCCCTCCACTTT; CDR3: CASTLNRGNSPLHF
D: NA; V: TRBV6-6; size: many; J: TRBJ1-2; DNA: TGTGCCAGCAGTTACTCGGTCCGAAGGGGGGCGAGTGGCTACACCTTC; CDR3: CASSYSVRRGASGYTF
D: TRBD2; V: TRBV5-1; size: few; J: TRBJ2-1; DNA: TGCGCCAGCAGCTTTAGCGGGGGGCTCAATGAGCAGTTCTTC; CDR3: CASSFSGGLNEQFF
D: TRBD1; V: TRBV20-1; size: NA; J: TRBJ1-1; DNA: TGCAGTGCTAGTAGGGACAGGAACCTGAACACTGAAGCTTTCTTT; CDR3: CSASRDRNLNTEAFF
D: NA; V: TRBV11-2; size: many; J: TRBJ1-1; DNA: TGTGCCAGCAGCCAGGCGCAGAACACTGAAGCTTTCTTT; CDR3: CASSQAQNTEAFF
D: NA; V: TRBV20-1; size: NA; J: TRBJ1-4; DNA: TGCAGTGCTACCAACAGGGTGGTGGAAAAACTGTTTTTT; CDR3: CSATNRVVEKLFF
D: NA; V: TRBV5-1; size: many; J: TRBJ1-2; DNA: TGCGCCAGCAGCATGATCAGCACCTTC; CDR3: CASSMISTF
D: TRBD1; V: TRBV6-6; size: NA; J: TRBJ1-2; DNA: TGTGCCAGCAGTGGAGTCCGGGACAGGGTCTTTGTTGGCTACACCTTC; CDR3: CASSGVRDRVFVGYTF
D: NA; V: TRBV20-1; size: few; J: TRBJ2-5; DNA: TGCAGTGCTAGAGACGCCCCCGGGCTGGGGCAAGAGACCCAGTACTTC; CDR3: CSARDAPGLGQETQYF
D: TRBD2; V: TRBV18; size: NA; J: TRBJ2-3; DNA: TGTGCCAGCTCACCACGCCGTCGAGCGGGGGGATACACAGATACGCAGTATTTT; CDR3: CASSPRRRAGGYTDTQYF
D: NA; V: TRBV4-1; size: NA; J: TRBJ1-2; DNA: TGCGCCAGCAGCCAAGTCCACAGCCCAATTTACGGCTACACCTTC; CDR3: CASSQVHSPIYGYTF
D: TRBD1; V: TRBV5-1; size: NA; J: TRBJ2-2; DNA: TGCGCCAGCAGCGGTCCGGGACAGGGCACCGGGGAGCTGTTTTTT; CDR3: CASSGPGQGTGELFF
D: NA; V: TRBV3-1; size: NA; J: TRBJ2-7; DNA: TGTGCCAGCAGCCAAAACAGGGCATCCTACGAGCAGTACTTC; CDR3: CASSQNRASYEQYF
D: TRBD2; V: TRBV4-2; size: NA; J: TRBJ2-1; DNA: TGTGCCAGCAGCCAAGAGACCGGGACTAGCGGTTACAATGAGCAGTTCTTC; CDR3: CASSQETGTSGYNEQFF
D: NA; V: TRBV20-1; size: NA; J: TRBJ2-1; DNA: TGCAGTGCGTTGAAGAATCCAGAGTACAATGAGCAGTTCTTC; CDR3: CSALKNPEYNEQFF
D: TRBD2; V: TRBV5-1; size: few; J: TRBJ2-1; DNA: TGCGCCAGCAGCTTGGTAGGTAGCGGGGAGCAGTTCTTC; CDR3: CASSLVGSGEQFF
D: NA; V: TRBV6-1; size: NA; J: TRBJ2-1; DNA: TGTGCCAGCAGTGAAGGGGTTACGCATGAGCAGTTCTTC; CDR3: CASSEGVTHEQFF
D: NA; V: TRBV7-2; size: many; J: TRBJ1-1; DNA: TGTGCCAGCAGCCCGGTGGTGGGCCCTGAAGCTTTCTTT; CDR3: CASSPVVGPEAFF
D: NA; V: TRBV5-1; size: NA; J: TRBJ2-3; DNA: TGCGCCAGCAGCTTGGGATGGGGTCTGTCAGATACGCAGTATTTT; CDR3: CASSLGWGLSDTQYF